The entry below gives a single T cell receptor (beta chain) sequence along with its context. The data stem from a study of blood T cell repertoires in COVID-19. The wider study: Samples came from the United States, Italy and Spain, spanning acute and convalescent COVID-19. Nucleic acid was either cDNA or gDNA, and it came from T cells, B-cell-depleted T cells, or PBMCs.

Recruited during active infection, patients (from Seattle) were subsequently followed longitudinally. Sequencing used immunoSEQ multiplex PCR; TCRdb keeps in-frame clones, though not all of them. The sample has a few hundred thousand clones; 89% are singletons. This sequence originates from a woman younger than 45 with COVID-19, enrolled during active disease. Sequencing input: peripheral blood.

CDR3 amino acids: CASRTGDSYEQYV. The CDR3 nucleotides read TGTGCCAGCAGGACAGGGGATTCCTACGAGCAGTACGTC. The chain is built from TRBV9 and TRBJ2-7; 8 nucleotides align to TRBD1. This CDR3 region has 13 residues. After removal of 5 bases from V and 1 base from J, the junction contained 2 bases not matched to a gene. Germline V CDR1 and CDR2: SGDLS, YYNGEE.